Listed here are 8 T cell receptor beta chains from one sample, sequenced in a study of cytomegalovirus exposure and HLA in healthy donors. The PCR was carried out with 60 Vbeta primers and 13 Jbeta primers. Some clones are missing from TCRdb's copy, which holds only in-frame ones; the method was immunoSEQ multiplex PCR. Among about 120,000 clones listed, approximately 81% were seen once. Input material: PBMCs. The receptors shown here come from a woman aged 25 to 45 in good health and CMV-seronegative.

As to this clone: This likely stems from a read error, as it lies one base from a far larger clone. The sample carries other DNA sequences with the same CDR3. The chain is built from TRBV7-9 and TRBJ2-7, with 13 nucleotides matching TRBD2. With 5 bases clipped from V and 4 bases from J, the junction kept 5 bases outside the gene matches. This CDR3 comprises 15 residues. Germline loops: CDR1 SEHNR, CDR2 FQNEAQ (reference sequence). CDR3 sequence reads: CASSPGTSGTYEQYF. CDR3 nucleotide sequence: TGTGCCAGCAGCCCCGGGACTAGCGGGACGTACGAGCAGTACTTC.

This chain joins TRBV7-3 and TRBJ2-1; 13 bases fit TRBD2. J was trimmed by 3 bases and V by 4 bases; bases with no gene match: 9. Germline V gives CDR1 SGHTA, CDR2 FQGTGA. There are 18 residues in the CDR3. The CDR3 DNA reads TGTGCCAGCAGCTCCCGGACTAGCGGGAGAGAAAACTACAATGAGCAGTTCTTC. This gives the protein CASSSRTSGRENYNEQFF.

V and J are TRBV7-9 and TRBJ2-1; TRBD2 agrees at 7 bases. This CDR3 has 16 amino acids. The germline V gene has CDR1 SEHNR and CDR2 FQNEAQ (reference sequence). Trimming took 2 bases from V and 9 from J; bases not matched to a gene: 13. CDR3 coding DNA: TGTGCCAGCAGCTTAAGGAGAGTAGCGGGTGCGAGTGAGCAGTTCTTC. Translating gives CASSLRRVAGASEQFF.

The V gene is TRBV7-2, the J gene TRBJ2-5, with D possibly matching TRBD2 (6 bases). V was pared by 3 bases and J by 4 bases, with 12 bases between. The length of the CDR3 is 14 residues. CDR1 is SGHTA, CDR2 FQGNSA, per germline. This chain's CDR3 is CASSFGAGRETQYF. In nucleotides, the CDR3 is TGTGCCAGCAGCTTCGGCGCGGGACGAGAGACCCAGTACTTC.

Only one count was recorded for this clone. The V gene is TRBV21-1, the J gene TRBJ2-6; no check of the table's D call, TRBD2, against the DNA was made. TRBV21-1 is described as a pseudogene. The CDR3 sequence is 18 residues long. The CDR3 coding sequence is TGTGCCAGCAGCAAAAGGGACCTCGGGGGGCGGGGGGCCAACGTCCTGACTTTC. Translation: CASSKRDLGGRGANVLTF.

V is TRBV13 and J is TRBJ2-3; TRBD2 is a possible D gene (5 bases). V lost 4 bases to trimming and J lost 3 bases, with 8 bases between them. Per germline, CDR1 PRHDT and CDR2 FYEKMQ (reference sequence). The CDR3 spans 13 residues. The CDR3 loop is CASSSEGTDTQYF. As DNA, the CDR3 is TGTGCCAGCAGCTCCGAGGGTACAGATACGCAGTATTTT. The full variable domain, rest sourced from reference TRBV13 and TRBJ2-3, is AAGVIQSPRHLIKEKRETATLKCYPIPRHDTVYWYQQGPGQDPQFLISFYEKMQSDKGSIPDRFSAQQFSDYHSELNMSSLELGDSALYFCASSSEGTDTQYFGPGTRLTVL.

The rearrangement uses TRBV6-1 and TRBJ1-1, with TRBD1 matching over 10 bases. The V and J ends lost 7 bases and 1 base, in that order; junction bases with no gene match: 3. Looked up from germline, CDR1 is MNHNS and CDR2 is SASEGT. The CDR3 covers 14 residues. The chain's CDR3 is CASTWDRGNTEAFF. CDR3 DNA: TGTGCCAGCACCTGGGACAGGGGGAACACTGAAGCTTTCTTT.

The chain couples TRBV19 to TRBJ2-3; possible D gene TRBD2, 6 bases. V was clipped by 7 bases and J by 3 bases, with 17 bases between them. The CDR3 contains 15 residues. Germline-derived CDR1 and CDR2 are LNHDA and SQIVND (reference sequence). The CDR3 is CASTAWGRGTDTQYF. The DNA for the CDR3 is TGTGCCAGTACCGCGTGGGGACGGGGGACAGATACGCAGTATTTT.